This entry lists 22 T cell receptor beta chains sequenced from one sample in a study of T-cell reconstitution after alpha-beta-depleted transplantation in children. Unique molecular identifiers were used in preparing the TCRbeta library. TCRdb fed the PCR reads into MiXCR, producing one record per CDR3 protein. The sample includes over 200,000 distinct CDR3 sequences, roughly 9% seen only once; the top ten take about 6%. The material was PBMCs from the stem cell graft donor, obtained from the stem cell graft. Receptor source: a human donor who donated a stem cell graft to a child with acute lymphoblastic leukemia.

CDR3 residues: CASSYSNNSPLHF. In nucleotides, the CDR3 is TGTGCCAGCAGCTATTCGAATAATTCACCCCTCCACTTT. V gene TRBV7-2 combines with J gene TRBJ1-6; D unclear. V shed 4 bases and J shed 5 bases, with 6 bases lying between them. The CDR3 sequence is 13 residues long. Germline CDR1 reads SGHTA; CDR2 reads FQGNSA.

The table lists this clonotype with a few counts. The rearrangement uses TRBV7-2 and TRBJ1-3; D is undetermined. The CDR3 extends over 15 amino acids. Trimming took off 2 bases at V and 4 bases at J, with 12 bases between the two ends. Germline V gene lookup returns CDR1 SGHTA and CDR2 FQGNSA. The CDR3 is CASSLRSQAGNTIYF. CDR3 DNA: TGTGCCAGCAGCTTAAGGAGCCAGGCGGGAAACACCATATATTTT.

This clonotype was detected only a few times. This chain links TRBV27 with TRBJ2-2; D remains unclear. V dropped 4 bases and J dropped 1 base, with 13 bases sitting between them. This CDR3 region has 16 residues. The germline CDR1 and CDR2 sequences are MNHEY and SMNVEV (reference sequence). CDR3: CASSSPARRNTGELFF. The CDR3 DNA sequence: TGTGCCAGCAGTTCCCCCGCTCGGAGGAACACCGGGGAGCTGTTTTTT.

This clonotype has at least ten counts. The CDR3 DNA reads as TGTGCCAGCAGCCAAATACCTGGCAGGGGGACCGATGAGCAGTTCTTC. It codes for CASSQIPGRGTDEQFF. The V gene is TRBV4-2, the J gene TRBJ2-1; TRBD1 agrees at 7 bases. Germline V gene data show CDR1 as LGHNA and CDR2 as YNFKEQ. This CDR3 spans 16 amino acids. The junction had 12 bases not matched to a gene; V was cut back by 2 bases and J by 8 bases.

This chain joins TRBV20-1 and TRBJ2-3; possible D gene TRBD2, 6 bases. Trimming took off 6 bases at V and 0 bases at J, with 13 bases between the two ends. Germline values: CDR1 DFQATT, CDR2 SNEGSKA (reference sequence). The CDR3 spans 14 residues. The CDR3 coding sequence is TGCAGTGCCCGGGACTCCTTGAGCACAGATACGCAGTATTTT. Amino acids: CSARDSLSTDTQYF.

In this sample, this clonotype turned up a few times. One end of the junction is discordant with germline, which a read error may explain. The chain links TRBV24-1 to TRBJ1-5; TRBD1 might be the D (5 bases). The CDR3 consists of 15 residues. Germline V gene sequence: CDR1 KGHDR, CDR2 SFDVKD. CDR3 loop: CPPPGTEVRNQPQHF. The CDR3 DNA sequence: TGCCCCCCGCCCGGGACGGAGGTGCGCAATCAGCCCCAGCATTTT.

This clonotype was counted many times. The chain recombines TRBV5-6 with TRBJ2-2; possible D gene TRBD1, 5 bases. V lost 0 bases, J lost 4 bases, and 13 bases lay in between. Germline CDR1 and CDR2: SGHDT and YYEEEE. The CDR3 runs to 16 residues. The CDR3 sequence: CASSLETVPGTGELFF. In DNA form, the CDR3 reads TGTGCCAGCAGCTTGGAGACAGTTCCGGGCACCGGGGAGCTGTTTTTT.

This clonotype was picked up many times. V and J are TRBV6-1 and TRBJ2-2; D gene uncertain. Trimming shortened V by 5 bases and J by 0 bases, and 13 bases separated the two germline ends. The CDR3 loop spans 16 amino acids. CDR1 is MNHNS, CDR2 SASEGT, per germline. CDR3 in amino acids: CASSRGTVANTGELFF. DNA of the CDR3: TGTGCCAGCAGTCGTGGTACTGTCGCGAACACCGGGGAGCTGTTTTTT.

The gene calls are TRBV12-3 or TRBV12-4 and TRBJ2-1; D not resolved. Trimming removed 5 bases from V and 5 bases from J, with 16 bases in between. CDR3 size: 15 residues. CDR3 region: CASSLTVRRDNEQFF. CDR3 in DNA: TGTGCCAGCAGTCTCACAGTCCGGAGAGACAATGAGCAGTTCTTC.

The chain joins TRBV12-3 or TRBV12-4 to TRBJ2-5; possible D gene TRBD1, 7 bases. This CDR3 contains 17 residues. Between the trimmed V and J ends, which lost 2 bases and 5 bases, there was a span of 21 bases. DNA of the CDR3: TGTGCCAGCAGTTTAAGGAGGGGGCGAGGGCCAGGGGAGACCCAGTACTTC. This codes for CASSLRRGRGPGETQYF.

This clonotype has just a few counts. The rearrangement uses TRBV7-8 and TRBJ2-2; D is uncertain. Germline CDR1 SGHVS, CDR2 FQNEAQ. This CDR3 is built from 18 residues. Trimming removed 8 bases at V and 3 bases at J, with 25 bases between. The CDR3 DNA is TGTGCCAGCCTTCTTACTCGGACCTTCGAAAGAGACACCGGGGAGCTGTTTTTT. It encodes CASLLTRTFERDTGELFF.

This clonotype occurred a few times. The V gene is TRBV7-8, the J gene TRBJ1-6; the D is unclear. The length of the CDR3 is 18 residues. Trimming removed 0 bases at V and 0 bases at J, with 12 bases between. Germline CDR1 reads SGHVS; CDR2 reads FQNEAQ. In DNA, the CDR3 is TGTGCCAGCAGCTTAGCTTTATCCGGGAGCTCCTATAATTCACCCCTCCACTTT. Protein sequence: CASSLALSGSSYNSPLHF.

This clonotype was seen only a few times. This chain links TRBV12-3 or TRBV12-4 with TRBJ2-5, with TRBD2 identical over 7 bases. This CDR3 comprises 15 residues. Trimming removed 6 bases from V and 5 bases from J; junction bases left unmatched: 12. CDR3 loop: CASSPLGGEAETQYF. The CDR3 region has the DNA TGTGCCAGCAGCCCTCTGGGAGGGGAGGCGGAGACCCAGTACTTC.

The chain has TRBV11-3 and TRBJ1-4, with 7 bases fitting TRBD1. V was clipped by 4 bases and J by 4 bases; unmatched bases: 6. Germline V gene data show CDR1 as SGHNT and CDR2 as YENEEA. This CDR3 is built from 15 residues. The CDR3 sequence is CASSSQGVNNEKLFF. CDR3 bases: TGTGCCAGCAGCTCCCAGGGGGTCAATAATGAAAAACTGTTTTTT.

V usage is TRBV12-3 or TRBV12-4 and J usage is TRBJ2-7, with TRBD1 matching 7 bases. CDR3 size: 16 residues. The V and J ends lost 0 bases and 2 bases, in that order; junction bases with no gene match: 7. CDR3 bases: TGTGCCAGCAGTTTAGCGGGACAGAAAACGGCCTACGAGCAGTACTTC. This encodes CASSLAGQKTAYEQYF.

CDR3 region: CASSLQGRRGSDTQYF. DNA of the CDR3: TGTGCCAGCAGCCTCCAAGGCAGAAGGGGATCCGATACGCAGTATTTT. The gene calls are TRBV9 and TRBJ2-3; D perhaps matches TRBD1 (5 bases). The germline V and J ends were trimmed by 4 bases and 6 bases, with 21 bases remaining between them. The CDR3 sequence is 16 residues long. Germline lookup yields CDR1 SGDLS and CDR2 YYNGEE.

This clonotype has at least ten counts. The V gene is TRBV12-3 or TRBV12-4, the J gene TRBJ2-7; no clear D. This CDR3 region has 12 residues. With 1 base removed from V and 1 base from J, the gap between germline ends came to 2 bases. CDR3 residues: CASSLESYEQYF. CDR3 in DNA: TGTGCCAGCAGTTTAGAATCCTACGAGCAGTACTTC.

There are a few counts of this clonotype. V gene TRBV6-5 combines with J gene TRBJ2-7, with 7 nucleotides matching TRBD2. The V gene's germline CDR1 is MNHEY and CDR2 SVGAGI. V lost 4 bases to trimming and J lost 2 bases; unmatched junction nucleotides: 5. The CDR3 covers 14 residues. This CDR3 is CASSLQAGTYEQYF. CDR3 nucleotides: TGTGCCAGCAGTTTGCAAGCGGGGACCTACGAGCAGTACTTC.

The table lists this clonotype with a count of one. This may be a read error, as it is one base from a much larger clone. The J gene is TRBJ2-7, the V gene TRBV10-2; TRBD2 aligns across 7 bases. The CDR3 contains 15 residues. In germline, CDR1 is WSHSY, CDR2 SAAADI. CDR3 nucleotide sequence: TGCGCCAGCATTGAGTCTAGCGGAATCTCCTACGAGCAGTACTTC. Residues: CASIESSGISYEQYF.

Only a few counts were recorded for this clonotype. The rearrangement joins TRBV7-2 to TRBJ2-2; D possibly matches TRBD1 or TRBD2 (5 bases each). Trimming stripped 4 bases from V and 5 bases from J, with 11 bases between. In germline, CDR1 is SGHTA, CDR2 FQGNSA. This CDR3 spans 14 amino acids. CDR3 sequence: CASSSAGGTGELFF. For the CDR3, the DNA is TGTGCCAGCAGCTCCGCTGGGGGTACCGGGGAGCTGTTTTTT.

This clonotype was detected only a few times. The rearrangement uses TRBV11-2 and TRBJ2-1; D is undetermined. Germline CDR1 SGHAT, CDR2 FQNNGV. The CDR3 runs 16 residues. V was cut by 5 bases and J by 7 bases, with 21 bases left in between. The CDR3 region is CASSPRPNRAHNEQFF. In DNA, the CDR3 is TGTGCCAGCAGCCCGCGACCCAACCGGGCCCATAATGAGCAGTTCTTC.

This clonotype was detected many times. The V gene is TRBV5-1, the J gene TRBJ1-1; D is unresolved. Trimming shortened V by 2 bases and J by 1 base, and 9 bases separated the two germline ends. This CDR3 has 14 amino acids. Germline CDR1 SGHRS, CDR2 YFSETQ. In nucleotides, the CDR3 is TGCGCCAGCAGCTTATCCACGGGGAACACTGAAGCTTTCTTT. This sequence encodes CASSLSTGNTEAFF.